Listed below are T cell receptor beta chains from one sample, sequenced in a study of OX40 agonist ivuxolimab in advanced cancers. Sequencing used immunoSEQ multiplex PCR; TCRdb keeps in-frame clones, though not all of them. The table shows more than 50,000 clones, with around 87% occurring only once. The source material was CD4+ or CD8+ T cells sorted from blood, sampled in a trial of the OX40 agonist ivuxolimab. The receptors originated from an adult with an advanced solid tumor such as melanoma, head and neck, liver or kidney cancer. Both conserved end residues are part of each CDR3. The D gene is left open where the match is weak. Only part of the rows carry a size: once, few, many, or a class if the clone is expanded.

j_call	v_call	clone_size	d_call	cdr3_aa	cdr3_nt
TRBJ1-2	TRBV7-2	-	-	CASSLARGRNTF	TGTGCCAGCAGCTTAGCAAGGGGACGCAACACCTTC
TRBJ1-4	TRBV11-2	-	-	CASSLDHPRLPTNEKLFF	TGTGCCAGCAGCTTAGATCATCCGCGACTTCCAACTAATGAAAAACTGTTTTTT
TRBJ1-1	TRBV6-1	-	TRBD1	CASSRTGGNTEAFF	TGTGCCAGCAGTAGGACAGGGGGCAACACTGAAGCTTTCTTT
TRBJ1-4	TRBV30	-	-	CAWTPARVPNEKLFF	TGTGCCTGGACTCCCGCCCGGGTTCCTAATGAAAAACTGTTTTTT
TRBJ1-1	TRBV7-2	-	-	CASSSARRTNTEAFF	TGTGCCAGCAGCTCCGCCCGACGGACGAACACTGAAGCTTTCTTT
TRBJ2-2	TRBV7-8	few	TRBD2	CASSGRDYLTGELFF	TGTGCCAGCAGCGGCCGGGACTACCTCACCGGGGAGCTGTTTTTT
TRBJ2-3	TRBV7-6	-	-	CASSWIAGDYTQYF	TGTGCCAGCAGCTGGATCGCAGGGGATTATACGCAGTATTTT
TRBJ2-3	TRBV28	-	TRBD2	CASSSATSGRGTDTQYF	TGTGCCAGCAGTTCAGCGACTAGCGGGAGAGGTACAGATACGCAGTATTTT
TRBJ1-2	TRBV6-5	-	-	CASSYVGDGYGYTF	TGTGCCAGCAGTTACGTAGGGGATGGCTATGGCTACACCTTC
TRBJ1-3	TRBV7-2	-	-	CASSTDSGNTIYF	TGTGCCAGCAGCACCGACTCTGGAAACACCATATATTTT
TRBJ2-2	TRBV5-1	-	-	CASSLGVTEKNTGELFF	TGCGCCAGCAGCTTGGGCGTGACAGAAAAAAACACCGGGGAGCTGTTTTTT
TRBJ1-2	TRBV7-2	-	-	CASSSRDPGYTF	TGTGCCAGCAGCTCCAGGGATCCTGGCTACACCTTC
TRBJ2-1	TRBV4-3	-	-	CASSRDLGNEQFF	TGCGCCAGCAGCCGGGACTTGGGGAATGAGCAGTTCTTC
TRBJ2-7	TRBV28	-	TRBD1	CASIPGGKAYEQYF	TGTGCCAGCATCCCAGGGGGTAAGGCCTACGAGCAGTACTTC
TRBJ1-2	TRBV6-1	-	TRBD1	CASSVGTDNYGYTF	TGTGCCAGCAGTGTCGGGACAGACAACTATGGCTACACCTTC